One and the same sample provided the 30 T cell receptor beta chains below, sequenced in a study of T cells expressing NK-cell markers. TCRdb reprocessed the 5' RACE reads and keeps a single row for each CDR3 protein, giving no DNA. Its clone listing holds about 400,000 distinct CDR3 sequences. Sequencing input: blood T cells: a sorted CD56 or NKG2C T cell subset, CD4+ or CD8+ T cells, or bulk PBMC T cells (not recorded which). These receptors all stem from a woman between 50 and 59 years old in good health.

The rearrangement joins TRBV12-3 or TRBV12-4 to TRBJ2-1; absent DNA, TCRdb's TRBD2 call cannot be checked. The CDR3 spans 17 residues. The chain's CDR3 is CASSLMAGLAGGDEQFF.

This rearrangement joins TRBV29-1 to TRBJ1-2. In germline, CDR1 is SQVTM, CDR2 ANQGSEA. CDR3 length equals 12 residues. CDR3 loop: CSVRPVAYGYTF. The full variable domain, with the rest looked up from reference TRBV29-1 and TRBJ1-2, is SAVISQKPSRDICQRGTSLTIQCQVDSQVTMMFWYRQQPGQSLTLIATANQGSEATYESGFVIDKFPISRPNLTFSTLTVSNMSPEDSSIYLCSVRPVAYGYTFGSGTRLTVV.

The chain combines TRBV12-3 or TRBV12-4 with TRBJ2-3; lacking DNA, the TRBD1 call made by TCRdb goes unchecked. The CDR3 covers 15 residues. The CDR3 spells CASSVLTGRTDTQYF.

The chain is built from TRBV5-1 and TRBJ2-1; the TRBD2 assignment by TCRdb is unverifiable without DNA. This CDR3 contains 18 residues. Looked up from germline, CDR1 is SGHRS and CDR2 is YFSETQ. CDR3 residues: CASSLGLSGPNIHNEQFF.

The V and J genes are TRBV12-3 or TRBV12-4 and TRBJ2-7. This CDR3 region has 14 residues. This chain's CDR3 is CASSPSLSISEQYF.

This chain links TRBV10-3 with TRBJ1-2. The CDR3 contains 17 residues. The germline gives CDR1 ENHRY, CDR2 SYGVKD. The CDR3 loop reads CAISDLTGTSINYGYTF.

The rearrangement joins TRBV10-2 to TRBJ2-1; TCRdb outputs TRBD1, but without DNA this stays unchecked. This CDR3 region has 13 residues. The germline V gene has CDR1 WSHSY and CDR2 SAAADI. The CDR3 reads CASSDGTHLRPFF.

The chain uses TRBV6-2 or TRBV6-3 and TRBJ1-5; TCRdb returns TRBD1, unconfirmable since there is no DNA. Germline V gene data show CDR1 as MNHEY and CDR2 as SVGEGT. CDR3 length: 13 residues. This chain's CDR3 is CASRDGGNQPQHF.

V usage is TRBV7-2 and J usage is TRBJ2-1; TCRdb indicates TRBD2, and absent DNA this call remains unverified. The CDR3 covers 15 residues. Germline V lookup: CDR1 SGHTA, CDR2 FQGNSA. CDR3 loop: CASSPRVLAGPEQFF.

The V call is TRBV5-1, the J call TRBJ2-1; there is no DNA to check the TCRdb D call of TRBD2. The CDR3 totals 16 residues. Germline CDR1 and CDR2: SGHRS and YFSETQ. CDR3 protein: CASSLRAGGLYNEQFF.

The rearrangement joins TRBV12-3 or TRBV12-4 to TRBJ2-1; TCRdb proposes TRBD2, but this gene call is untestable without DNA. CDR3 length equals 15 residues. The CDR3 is CASSWTSGIVNEQFF.

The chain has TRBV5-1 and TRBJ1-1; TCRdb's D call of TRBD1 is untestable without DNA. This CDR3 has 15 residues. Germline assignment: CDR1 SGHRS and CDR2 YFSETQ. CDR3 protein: CASSSSQGAWTEAFF. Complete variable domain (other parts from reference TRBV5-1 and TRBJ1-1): KAGVTQTPRYLIKTRGQQVTLSCSPISGHRSVSWYQQTPGQGLQFLFEYFSETQRNKGNFPGRFSGRQFSNSRSEMNVSTLELGDSALYLCASSSSQGAWTEAFFGQGTRLTVV.

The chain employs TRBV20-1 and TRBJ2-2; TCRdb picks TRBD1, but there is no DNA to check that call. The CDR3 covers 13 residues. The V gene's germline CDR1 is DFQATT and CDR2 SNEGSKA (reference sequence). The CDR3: CSARTGGGGELFF.

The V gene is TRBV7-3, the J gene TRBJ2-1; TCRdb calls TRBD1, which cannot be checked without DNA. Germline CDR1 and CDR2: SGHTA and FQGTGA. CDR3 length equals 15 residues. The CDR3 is CASSLSPLSHNEQFF.

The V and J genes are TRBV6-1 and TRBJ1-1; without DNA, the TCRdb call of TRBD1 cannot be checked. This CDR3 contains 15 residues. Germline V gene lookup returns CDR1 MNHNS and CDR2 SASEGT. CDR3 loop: CASSGAQATVSEAFF.

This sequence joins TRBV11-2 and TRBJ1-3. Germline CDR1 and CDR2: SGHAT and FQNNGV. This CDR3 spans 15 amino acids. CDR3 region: CASSPGLSSGNTIYF.

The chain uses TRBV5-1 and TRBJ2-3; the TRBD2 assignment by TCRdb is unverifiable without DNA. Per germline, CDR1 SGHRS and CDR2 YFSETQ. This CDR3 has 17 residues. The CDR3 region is CASSLMTSGRVPDTQYF. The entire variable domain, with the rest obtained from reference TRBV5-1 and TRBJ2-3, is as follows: KAGVTQTPRYLIKTRGQQVTLSCSPISGHRSVSWYQQTPGQGLQFLFEYFSETQRNKGNFPGRFSGRQFSNSRSEMNVSTLELGDSALYLCASSLMTSGRVPDTQYFGPGTRLTVL.

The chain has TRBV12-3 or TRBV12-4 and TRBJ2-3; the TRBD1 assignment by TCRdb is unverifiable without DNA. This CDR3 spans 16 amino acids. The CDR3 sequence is CASSHPTGAGTDTQYF.

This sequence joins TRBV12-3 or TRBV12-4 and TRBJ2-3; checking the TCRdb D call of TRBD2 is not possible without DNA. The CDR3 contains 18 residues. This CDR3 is CASSLEGEARLSTDTQYF.

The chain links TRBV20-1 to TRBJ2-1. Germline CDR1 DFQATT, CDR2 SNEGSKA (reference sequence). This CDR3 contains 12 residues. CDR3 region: CSAARTQPEQFF.

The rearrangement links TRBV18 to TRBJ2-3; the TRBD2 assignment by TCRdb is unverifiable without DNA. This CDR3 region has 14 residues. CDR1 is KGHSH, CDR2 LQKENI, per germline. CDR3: CASSSVGSTDTQYF.

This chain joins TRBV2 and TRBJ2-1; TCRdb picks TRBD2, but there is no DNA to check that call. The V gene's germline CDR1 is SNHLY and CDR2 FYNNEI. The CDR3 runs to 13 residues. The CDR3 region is CASSGGLSDEQFF.

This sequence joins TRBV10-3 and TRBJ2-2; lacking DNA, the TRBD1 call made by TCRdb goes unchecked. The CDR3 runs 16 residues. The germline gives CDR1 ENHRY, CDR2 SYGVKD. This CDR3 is CAISERGDTNTGELFF.

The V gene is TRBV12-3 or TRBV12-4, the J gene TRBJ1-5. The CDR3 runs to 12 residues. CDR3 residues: CASQHSNQPQHF.

CDR3 region: CAISGFTTDTQYF. The rearrangement joins TRBV6-1 to TRBJ2-3. The length of the CDR3 is 13 residues. The germline gives CDR1 MNHNS, CDR2 SASEGT.

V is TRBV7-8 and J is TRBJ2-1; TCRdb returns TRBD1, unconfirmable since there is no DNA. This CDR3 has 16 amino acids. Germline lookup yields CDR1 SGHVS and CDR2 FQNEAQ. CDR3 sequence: CASSFFSPGDYNEQFF.

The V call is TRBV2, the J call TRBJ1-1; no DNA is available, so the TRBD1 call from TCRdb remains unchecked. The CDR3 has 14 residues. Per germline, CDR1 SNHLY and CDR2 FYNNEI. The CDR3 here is CASRPGQGWAEAFF.

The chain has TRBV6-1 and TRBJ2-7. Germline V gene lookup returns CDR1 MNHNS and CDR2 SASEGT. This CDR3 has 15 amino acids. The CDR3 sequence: CASSEAGEDLYEQYF.

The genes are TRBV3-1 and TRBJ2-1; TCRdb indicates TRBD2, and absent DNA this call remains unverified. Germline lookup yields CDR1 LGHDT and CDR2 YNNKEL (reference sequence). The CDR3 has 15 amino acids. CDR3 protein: CASSPGDQSYNEQFF.

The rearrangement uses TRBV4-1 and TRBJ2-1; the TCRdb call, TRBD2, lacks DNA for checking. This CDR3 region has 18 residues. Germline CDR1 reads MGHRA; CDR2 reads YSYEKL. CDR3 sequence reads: CASSQDGTSGRAVGEQFF.